This T cell receptor beta chain was documented in a study of tumor-infiltrating lymphocytes in primary liver carcinoma. The overall study: Staging placed the tumors at T1-T3 N0M0, and they measured roughly 4.2 to 11 cm across.

CDR3 length: 14 residues. V lost 1 base, J lost 1 base, and 7 bases lay in between. This clonotype came up a few times. RNA isolated from unsorted whole blood supplied the blood RNA, with germline DNA also extracted. Those patients suffered from chronic HBV infection and were treatment-naive. The researchers produced TCR beta cDNA from approximately 540 ng total RNA with a constant-region primer. Employing slightly modified ARM-PCR, three nested multiplex PCR rounds were run, and these gave rise to the TCR beta libraries. A C-beta reverse primer was combined with TRBV1-TRBV30 forward primers in the first two PCR rounds, and each round had around 10 cycles. TCRdb ran MiXCR on the multiplex PCR reads and lists one entry per CDR3 protein. Among 310,000 or so distinct CDR3 sequences listed, around three fifths were seen once.

Specimen: peripheral blood. The V and J genes are TRBV12-3 or TRBV12-4 and TRBJ1-1; D unclear. This sequence was found in a woman aged 25 to 39 with primary liver carcinoma and hepatitis B virus infection. CDR3 nucleotide sequence: TGTGCCAGCAGTTTAGTTGACGGGAACACTGAAGCTTTCTTT. It yields the protein CASSLVDGNTEAFF.